Below, 31 T cell receptor beta chains from the same sample are listed, as sequenced in a study of human T cells and chemical hapten exposure. The time point denotes: patch test 1, 2 weeks after DPC sensitization. As to treatment: therapeutic diphenylcyclopropenone sensitization with weekly scalp DPC. From the RACE reads, TCRdb called clonotypes with MiXCR, one entry per CDR3 protein. In the table there are nearly 350,000 distinct CDR3 sequences, about 7% of which are singletons. Specimen: whole blood, collected in connection with sensitization to the hapten diphenylcyclopropenone (DPC). The receptors come from a woman aged 18-29 years with alopecia areata. Some clones in this sample may be carry-over from other donors' samples.

This clonotype appeared a few times. The chain couples TRBV20-1 to TRBJ1-1, with D unresolved. The CDR3 has 15 residues. The ends were cut back, 1 base at V and 5 bases at J, with 17 bases in the middle. CDR1 and CDR2 from the germline V gene are DFQATT and SNEGSKA (reference sequence). The CDR3 region has the DNA TGCAGTGCTAGAGGATTTACGGGCAGTGAGACTGAAGCTTTCTTT. It yields the protein CSARGFTGSETEAFF.

The chain uses TRBV6-5 and TRBJ1-5; D is undetermined. With 0 bases removed from V and 6 bases from J, the gap between germline ends came to 12 bases. This CDR3 is built from 15 residues. Germline CDR1 is MNHEY and CDR2 is SVGAGI. The CDR3 protein is CASSYSGNIGQPQHF. The CDR3 nucleotides are TGTGCCAGCAGTTACTCCGGCAACATAGGTCAGCCCCAGCATTTT.

This clonotype has ten or more counts. J is TRBJ2-7 and V is TRBV6-1; 9 bases align to TRBD1. V trimming: 6 bases; J trimming: 2 bases; junction bases outside the gene matches: 5. CDR1 is MNHNS, CDR2 SASEGT, per germline. The length of the CDR3 is 14 residues. DNA for the CDR3: TGTGCCAGCAGGCCGGGACAGGGTCCCTACGAGCAGTACTTC. This sequence encodes CASRPGQGPYEQYF.

In its sample, this clonotype was seen many times. The V and J genes are TRBV12-3 or TRBV12-4 and TRBJ1-2, with 10 nucleotides matching TRBD1. V trimming: 8 bases; J trimming: 5 bases; junction bases outside the gene matches: 5. This CDR3 contains 13 residues. DNA for the CDR3: TGTGCCAGCTCTGTGGGACAGGGGTATGGCTACACCTTC. It specifies CASSVGQGYGYTF.

This clonotype has a count of ten or more. The chain carries TRBV29-1 and TRBJ1-1; D ambiguous. Deletions cut 5 bases from V and 1 base from J, with 8 bases between. Looked up from germline, CDR1 is SQVTM and CDR2 is ANQGSEA. CDR3 length: 12 residues. CDR3 sequence (DNA): TGCAGCGTTCTTTCCGAGAACACTGAAGCTTTCTTT. Translation gives CSVLSENTEAFF.

This clonotype was observed at least ten times. The V and J genes are TRBV18 and TRBJ2-7; D not resolved. Germline V CDR1 and CDR2: KGHSH, LQKENI. V was shortened by 2 bases and J by 0 bases, with 8 bases between the two germline ends. CDR3 size: 14 residues. CDR3 nucleotide sequence: TGTGCCAGCTCACCAGACCTTAGCTCCTACGAGCAGTACTTC. Protein: CASSPDLSSYEQYF.

This clonotype has more than one count but fewer than ten. This chain joins TRBV27 and TRBJ2-3, with 11 bases matching TRBD1. The CDR3 contains 16 residues. Germline assignment: CDR1 MNHEY and CDR2 SMNVEV (reference sequence). After removal of 2 bases from V and 6 bases from J, the junction contained 7 bases not matched to a gene. The CDR3 loop is CASSLRDRGFLDTQYF. The CDR3 coding sequence is TGTGCCAGCAGTTTAAGGGACAGGGGGTTTTTGGATACGCAGTATTTT.

This rearrangement joins TRBV7-9 to TRBJ2-7; 11 positions match TRBD2. Looked up from germline, CDR1 is SEHNR and CDR2 is FQNEAQ (reference sequence). The CDR3 sequence is 16 residues long. The V gene end was trimmed by 5 bases and the J gene end by 6 bases; junction bases not matched to a gene: 12. The CDR3 nucleotides are TGTGCCAGCAGCGGCCTAGCGGGGGGCTTTCTTAGCGAGCAGTACTTC. This gives the protein CASSGLAGGFLSEQYF. The complete variable domain, with remaining parts taken from reference TRBV7-9 and TRBJ2-7, reads DTGVSQNPRHKITKRGQNVTFRCDPISEHNRLYWYRQTLGQGPEFLTYFQNEAQLEKSRLLSDRFSAERPKGSFSTLEIQRTEQGDSAMYLCASSGLAGGFLSEQYFGPGTRLTVT.

This clonotype was seen ten or more times. V usage is TRBV6-2 or TRBV6-3 and J usage is TRBJ2-6; TRBD2 aligns across 7 bases. Looked up from germline, CDR1 is MNHEY and CDR2 is SVGEGT. Trimming at V came to 2 bases and at J to 2 bases, leaving 0 bases not matched to a gene. The CDR3 covers 15 residues. CDR3 nucleotides: TGTGCCAGCAGTTACGGGGGGGCTGGGGCCAACGTCCTGACTTTC. This sequence encodes CASSYGGAGANVLTF.

The chain links TRBV27 to TRBJ2-1; the match to TRBD2 covers 11 bases. Germline CDR1 reads MNHEY; CDR2 reads SMNVEV (reference sequence). The CDR3 contains 15 residues. Losses at the gene ends were 6 bases for V and 8 bases for J; bases not matched to a gene: 9. CDR3 sequence reads: CASRFSGGAWDEQFF. The DNA for the CDR3 is TGTGCCAGCAGGTTTAGCGGGGGGGCGTGGGATGAGCAGTTCTTC.

This clonotype was observed a few times. J is TRBJ1-4 and V is TRBV20-1; no reliable D call. Per the germline V gene, CDR1 is DFQATT and CDR2 is SNEGSKA (reference sequence). V was trimmed by 1 base and J by 5 bases, leaving 8 bases between them. CDR3 length: 13 residues. The CDR3 nucleotides are TGCAGTGCTAGAGTCGGAGACAATGAAAAACTGTTTTTT. It codes for CSARVGDNEKLFF.

This clonotype was observed a few times. This chain joins TRBV7-9 and TRBJ2-7, with D perhaps matching TRBD2 (6 bases). The germline CDR1 and CDR2 sequences are SEHNR and FQNEAQ (reference sequence). V shed 5 bases and J shed 3 bases, with 20 bases lying between them. The CDR3 runs to 16 residues. The CDR3 reads CASSQQAGFTLYEQYF. CDR3 sequence (DNA): TGTGCCAGCAGCCAGCAGGCGGGGTTTACCCTCTACGAGCAGTACTTC.

This clonotype was seen ten or more times. The chain joins TRBV7-2 to TRBJ2-3; D may be TRBD2 (5 bases). Trimming removed 5 bases from V and 2 bases from J, with 14 bases in between. CDR1 is SGHTA, CDR2 FQGNSA, per germline. The CDR3 consists of 15 residues. The CDR3: CASSGVASFTDTQYF. The CDR3 nucleotides are TGTGCCAGCAGCGGCGTGGCTAGCTTCACAGATACGCAGTATTTT.

This clonotype was found a few times. V usage is TRBV20-1 and J usage is TRBJ1-1; D unresolved. Germline CDR1 reads DFQATT; CDR2 reads SNEGSKA (reference sequence). The CDR3 has 13 amino acids. Trimming left V 6 bases short and J 11 bases short, with 22 bases between. CDR3 amino acids: CSAGPYTAGVAFF. In nucleotides, the CDR3 is TGCAGTGCGGGCCCGTACACGGCGGGAGTCGCTTTCTTT.

About this clonotype: One junction end does not reproduce the germline sequence, and a read error may be involved. The gene calls are TRBV10-3 and TRBJ2-2; no reliable D call. Germline assignment: CDR1 ENHRY and CDR2 SYGVKD. The CDR3 contains 12 residues. The CDR3: CAISGNTGELFF. The CDR3 coding sequence is TGTGCAATCAGTGGGAACACCGGGGAGCTGTTTTTT.

This clonotype was detected many times. This chain uses TRBV27 with TRBJ2-3, with D maybe TRBD2 (5 bases). The CDR3 is 16 residues long. Trimming removed 4 bases from V and 2 bases from J, with 16 bases in between. Looked up from germline, CDR1 is MNHEY and CDR2 is SMNVEV (reference sequence). The CDR3 reads CASSSVAAVNTDTQYF. The CDR3 region has the DNA TGTGCCAGCAGTTCCGTAGCAGCGGTTAACACAGATACGCAGTATTTT.

J is TRBJ1-2 and V is TRBV6-5; 9 bases line up with TRBD1. V was clipped by 6 bases and J by 8 bases; unmatched bases: 7. The CDR3 loop spans 13 amino acids. Germline CDR1 MNHEY, CDR2 SVGAGI. CDR3 loop: CASRMGQGGGYTF. CDR3 nucleotides: TGTGCCAGCAGGATGGGACAGGGTGGAGGCTACACCTTC.

This clonotype was seen many times. The chain has TRBV27 and TRBJ1-2, with 9 nucleotides matching TRBD1. The CDR3 sequence is 15 residues long. The germline V gene encodes CDR1 MNHEY and CDR2 SMNVEV (reference sequence). The trim removed 4 bases at V and 4 bases at J, leaving 7 bases unmatched. This CDR3 reads CASSSAQGAIYGYTF. The CDR3 DNA is TGTGCCAGCAGTTCAGCACAGGGGGCAATCTATGGCTACACCTTC.

This clonotype came up a few times. The chain carries TRBV15 and TRBJ1-1; D perhaps matches TRBD1 (6 bases). The V gene's germline CDR1 is LNHNV and CDR2 YYDKDF (reference sequence). V was cut by 1 base and J by 6 bases, with 12 bases left in between. The CDR3 length is 14 residues. CDR3 residues: CATSRGGRRAEAFF. Written as DNA, the CDR3 is TGTGCCACCAGCAGAGGGGGGCGCAGGGCTGAAGCTTTCTTT.

The CDR3 spells CASSRTRPSHEQFF. The CDR3 bases are TGTGCCAGCAGCCGGACTAGACCCTCACATGAGCAGTTCTTC. This sequence joins TRBV13 and TRBJ2-1; 7 bases agree with TRBD2. This CDR3 is 14 amino acids long. Germline V lookup: CDR1 PRHDT, CDR2 FYEKMQ (reference sequence). V was clipped by 5 bases and J by 8 bases; unmatched bases: 9.

The V call is TRBV4-2, the J call TRBJ1-2; 9 bases match TRBD1. With V trimmed by 4 bases and J by 3 bases, 9 bases remained unmatched. The CDR3 extends over 16 amino acids. Germline lookup yields CDR1 LGHNA and CDR2 YNFKEQ. The CDR3, as DNA: TGTGCCAGCAGCCCAACCATAAGGACAGGGGACTATGGCTACACCTTC. It is translated as CASSPTIRTGDYGYTF.

The rearrangement links TRBV12-3 or TRBV12-4 to TRBJ2-7, with 8 bases identical to TRBD2. J gave up 2 bases and V 5 bases, and 5 bases lay outside the gene matches. This CDR3 is built from 14 residues. The CDR3 region has the DNA TGTGCCAGCAGTGCCACTAGCGGAACCTACGAGCAGTACTTC. Protein product: CASSATSGTYEQYF.

This clonotype was seen many times. The chain links TRBV15 to TRBJ2-2; 7 nucleotides line up with TRBD1. Germline V lookup: CDR1 LNHNV, CDR2 YYDKDF (reference sequence). The CDR3 covers 17 residues. V shed 0 bases and J 0 bases; nucleotides not matched to a gene: 4. The CDR3 protein is CATSREGTETNTGELFF. CDR3 bases: TGTGCCACCAGCAGAGAGGGGACAGAAACGAACACCGGGGAGCTGTTTTTT.

This clonotype was detected many times. The V gene is TRBV7-2, the J gene TRBJ2-3, with no clear D. Germline V gene sequence: CDR1 SGHTA, CDR2 FQGNSA. Trimming stripped 5 bases from V and 6 bases from J, with 12 bases between. The CDR3 totals 13 residues. The CDR3 DNA sequence: TGTGCCAGCAGCCCCGCCACTGCCGATACGCAGTATTTT. Amino acid sequence: CASSPATADTQYF. Complete variable domain (other parts from reference TRBV7-2 and TRBJ2-3): GAGVSQSPSNKVTEKGKDVELRCDPISGHTALYWYRQSLGQGLEFLIYFQGNSAPDKSGLPSDRFSAERTGGSVSTLTIQRTQQEDSAVYLCASSPATADTQYFGPGTRLTVL.

This clonotype was seen many times. This chain links TRBV12-3 or TRBV12-4 with TRBJ2-7; a possible D gene is TRBD2 (5 bases). V was cut by 5 bases and J by 2 bases, with 13 bases left in between. This CDR3 contains 14 residues. CDR3: CASSPRGVTYEQYF. The CDR3 bases are TGTGCCAGCAGTCCCCGGGGAGTTACCTACGAGCAGTACTTC.

This clonotype was detected a few times. This chain joins TRBV19 and TRBJ2-1; TRBD2 agrees at 9 bases. This CDR3 contains 14 residues. Trimming cost V 7 bases and J 6 bases; bases outside gene matches: 7. CDR1 is LNHDA, CDR2 SQIVND, per germline (reference sequence). The chain's CDR3 is CASTQRGESNEQFF. Here the CDR3 DNA reads TGTGCCAGTACCCAGCGGGGGGAGAGCAATGAGCAGTTCTTC. Complete variable domain (other parts from reference TRBV19 and TRBJ2-1): DGGITQSPKYLFRKEGQNVTLSCEQNLNHDAMYWYRQDPGQGLRLIYYSQIVNDFQKGDIAEGYSVSREKKESFPLTVTSAQKNPTAFYLCASTQRGESNEQFFGPGTRLTVL.

This clonotype was seen a few times. The chain recombines TRBV19 with TRBJ2-5, with TRBD1 matching 9 bases. Germline V gene data show CDR1 as LNHDA and CDR2 as SQIVND (reference sequence). The ends lost 5 bases at V and 2 bases at J; junction bases unmatched: 12. This CDR3 spans 17 amino acids. CDR3 DNA sequence: TGTGCCAGTAGTCCAACCGGGGACAGGGTGACACAAGAGACCCAGTACTTC. Translating gives CASSPTGDRVTQETQYF.

This clonotype was counted ten times or more. The chain combines TRBV6-5 with TRBJ2-5; 9 nucleotides align to TRBD2. From germline, CDR1 is MNHEY and CDR2 SVGAGI. The CDR3 totals 15 residues. V lost 0 bases, J lost 5 bases, and 4 bases stayed unmatched. The CDR3 bases are TGTGCCAGCAGTTACTCTGGCGGGGGGGCGGAGACCCAGTACTTC. This gives the protein CASSYSGGGAETQYF.

This chain links TRBV13 with TRBJ2-3; D might be TRBD2 (6 bases). The CDR3 sequence is 16 residues long. Germline assignment: CDR1 PRHDT and CDR2 FYEKMQ (reference sequence). The ends were cut back, 3 bases at V and 2 bases at J, with 15 bases in the middle. The CDR3 coding sequence is TGTGCCAGCAGCTTGTCGGGGGATGACACCACAGATACGCAGTATTTT. It encodes CASSLSGDDTTDTQYF.

This clonotype was observed at least ten times. The chain joins TRBV6-6 to TRBJ1-5, with 8 bases lining up with TRBD1. CDR3 length: 13 amino acids. J was trimmed by 5 bases and V by 8 bases; bases with no gene match: 5. The germline V gene encodes CDR1 MNHNY and CDR2 SVGAGI (reference sequence). The CDR3 reads CASVGQGHQPQHF. CDR3 DNA: TGTGCCAGCGTAGGACAGGGTCATCAGCCCCAGCATTTT.

CDR3 residues: CATSSRGINYGYTF. The CDR3, as DNA: TGTGCCACCTCAAGTCGGGGGATCAACTATGGCTACACCTTC. The gene calls are TRBV12-3 or TRBV12-4 and TRBJ1-2; D may be TRBD1 (5 bases). V lost 10 bases to trimming and J lost 2 bases, with 17 bases between them. This CDR3 contains 14 residues.